A single sample gave rise to the 17 T cell receptor beta chains below, sequenced in a study of blood T cell repertoires in COVID-19. TCRdb's copy holds only in-frame clones and misses some; the assay was immunoSEQ multiplex PCR. The sample carries around 330,000 clones, 87% recorded once. Sequenced: PBMCs or T cells enriched from blood (not recorded which). The receptors were gathered from a woman aged 18-30 years who had recovered from COVID-19.

The chain combines TRBV30 with TRBJ1-2, with TRBD1 matching over 8 bases. The CDR3 is 15 residues long. The junction had 7 bases not matched to a gene; V was cut back by 2 bases and J by 2 bases. Germline V CDR1 and CDR2: GTSNPN, SVGIG (reference sequence). CDR3 region: CAWSPPRDRNYGYTF. CDR3 sequence (DNA): TGTGCCTGGAGTCCGCCTCGGGACAGGAACTATGGCTACACCTTC.

The chain combines TRBV6-2 or TRBV6-3 with TRBJ1-5; 9 bases agree with TRBD1. Trimming at V came to 5 bases and at J to 0 bases, leaving 8 bases not matched to a gene. Germline values: CDR1 MNHEY, CDR2 SVGEGT. CDR3 length: 17 residues. CDR3 nucleotide sequence: TGTGCCAGCAGTCCCCGGGACAGGGCAGATAGCAATCAGCCCCAGCATTTT. Its protein is CASSPRDRADSNQPQHF.

The chain is built from TRBV4-3 and TRBJ1-1; no firm D call. In germline, CDR1 is LGHNA, CDR2 YSLEER. V was clipped by 6 bases and J by 0 bases, with 8 bases between them. The CDR3 spans 13 residues. CDR3 protein: CASRGGLNTEAFF. In DNA form, the CDR3 reads TGCGCCAGCAGGGGAGGCCTGAACACTGAAGCTTTCTTT.

V is TRBV7-2 and J is TRBJ1-2, with 8 nucleotides matching TRBD1. The length of the CDR3 is 15 residues. Trimming took 5 bases from V and 4 from J; bases not matched to a gene: 9. The germline V gene encodes CDR1 SGHTA and CDR2 FQGNSA. DNA for the CDR3: TGTGCCAGCAGCCCCGGACAGGGAGGAATCTATGGCTACACCTTC. Translating it yields CASSPGQGGIYGYTF.

The chain employs TRBV28 and TRBJ2-5; TRBD2 matches 11 bases. Germline CDR1 is MDHEN and CDR2 is SYDVKM. The ends lost 2 bases at V and 0 bases at J; junction bases unmatched: 8. The CDR3 runs 18 residues. The CDR3 DNA follows: TGTGCCAGCAGTTTAATAGAACTAGCGGGGGACTACCAAGAGACCCAGTACTTC. This sequence encodes CASSLIELAGDYQETQYF.

The chain joins TRBV4-3 to TRBJ2-3; maybe TRBD1 (6 bases). Looked up from germline, CDR1 is LGHNA and CDR2 is YSLEER. Trimming removed 6 bases from V and 1 base from J, with 17 bases in between. The CDR3 loop spans 16 amino acids. The CDR3 loop reads CASSGQTSPGTDTQYF. The CDR3 region has the DNA TGCGCCAGCAGTGGACAGACATCACCAGGCACAGATACGCAGTATTTT.

DNA for the CDR3: TGTGCCAGCAGCTTAGCCCCGACAGCTAACACTGAAGCTTTCTTT. As protein: CASSLAPTANTEAFF. V and J are TRBV7-2 and TRBJ1-1; possibly TRBD1 for D (5 bases). Germline V gene sequence: CDR1 SGHTA, CDR2 FQGNSA. V was clipped by 0 bases and J by 2 bases, with 10 bases between them. This CDR3 is built from 15 residues.

V gene TRBV11-2 combines with J gene TRBJ2-7, with D possibly being TRBD1 (6 bases). The CDR3 totals 14 residues. Per the germline V gene, CDR1 is SGHAT and CDR2 is FQNNGV. Trimming removed 5 bases from V and 9 bases from J, with 20 bases in between. DNA for the CDR3: TGTGCCAGCAGCCCGACAGGAACCACGCGAGGGCAGTACTTC. Translation: CASSPTGTTRGQYF.

The V and J genes are TRBV7-8 and TRBJ2-3; 9 bases align to TRBD2. The junction had 13 bases not matched to a gene; V was cut back by 4 bases and J by 8 bases. Germline V gene sequence: CDR1 SGHVS, CDR2 FQNEAQ. The CDR3 loop spans 16 amino acids. CDR3 amino acids: CASSSLGLAGRGTQYF. The DNA for the CDR3 is TGTGCCAGCAGCTCACTCGGGCTAGCGGGGAGGGGTACGCAGTATTTT.

The chain employs TRBV4-3 and TRBJ2-7, with 7 nucleotides matching TRBD1. The CDR3 spans 17 residues. The V segment lost 2 bases and the J segment 2 bases; nucleotides outside the gene matches: 12. The germline gives CDR1 LGHNA, CDR2 YSLEER. CDR3 coding DNA: TGCGCCAGCAGCCAAAGCGGAAACCCCGGGACAGCCTACGAGCAGTACTTC. Its translation: CASSQSGNPGTAYEQYF.

This chain links TRBV6-2 or TRBV6-3 with TRBJ2-2; TRBD2 agrees at 8 bases. The CDR3 length is 16 residues. V was clipped by 3 bases and J by 2 bases; unmatched bases: 5. Germline V gene data show CDR1 as MNHEY and CDR2 as SVGEGT. In DNA form, the CDR3 reads TGTGCCAGCAGTTATATTAGCGGGATTAACACCGGGGAGCTGTTTTTT. This gives the protein CASSYISGINTGELFF.

This chain links TRBV28 with TRBJ1-1; D is unclear. The CDR3 sequence is 13 residues long. Trimming took off 5 bases at V and 6 bases at J, with 13 bases between the two ends. Looked up from germline, CDR1 is MDHEN and CDR2 is SYDVKM. As DNA, the CDR3 is TGTGCCAGCAGTCGAAGGTGGGCACCTGAAGCTTTCTTT. Residues: CASSRRWAPEAFF.

This clone appeared a single time. The chain employs TRBV2 and TRBJ1-2; possible D gene TRBD1, 5 bases. Germline CDR1 and CDR2: SNHLY and FYNNEI. The V and J ends lost 6 bases and 8 bases respectively, with 16 bases between them. This CDR3 has 13 amino acids. The CDR3 reads CASSDAGSRGYTF. CDR3 bases: TGTGCCAGCAGCGATGCAGGGTCTCGGGGCTACACCTTC.

The rearrangement links TRBV5-4 to TRBJ1-1, with D unclear. Germline V CDR1 and CDR2: SGHNT, YYREEE (reference sequence). The CDR3 covers 16 residues. With 2 bases removed from V and 5 bases from J, the gap between germline ends came to 19 bases. The CDR3 bases are TGTGCCAGCAGCTTCGGCAGGCCCACCGTTAGAACTGAAGCTTTCTTT. Its protein product is CASSFGRPTVRTEAFF.

The V gene is TRBV12-3 or TRBV12-4, the J gene TRBJ1-2; no clear D gene. The CDR3 extends over 12 amino acids. Trimming removed 3 bases from V and 2 bases from J, with 4 bases in between. In DNA form, the CDR3 reads TGTGCCAGCAGTTTGGAGAACTATGGCTACACCTTC. Amino acid sequence: CASSLENYGYTF.

This chain links TRBV7-9 with TRBJ2-5; 8 bases map to TRBD2. Germline CDR1 SEHNR, CDR2 FQNEAQ (reference sequence). J lost 9 bases, V lost 5 bases, and 14 bases had no gene match. CDR3 length: 15 residues. The DNA for the CDR3 is TGTGCCAGCAGCCCCCCTTTGACATCGGGAGGGGCCCAGTACTTC. Its translation: CASSPPLTSGGAQYF. Drawing the rest from reference TRBV7-9 and TRBJ2-5, the complete variable domain is DTGVSQNPRHKITKRGQNVTFRCDPISEHNRLYWYRQTLGQGPEFLTYFQNEAQLEKSRLLSDRFSAERPKGSFSTLEIQRTEQGDSAMYLCASSPPLTSGGAQYFGPGTRLLVL.

This chain joins TRBV6-6 and TRBJ2-1, with D tentatively TRBD2 (6 bases). Trimming removed 7 bases at V and 2 bases at J, with 18 bases between. The germline CDR1 and CDR2 sequences are MNHNY and SVGAGI (reference sequence). The CDR3 is 16 amino acids. The CDR3 loop is CASTLGGDLAYNEQFF. The CDR3 DNA reads TGTGCCAGCACCCTGGGGGGTGACTTAGCCTACAATGAGCAGTTCTTC.